A selection of T cell receptor beta chains follows, all from one sample in a study of T cell responses to AZD1222 COVID-19 vaccine. TCRdb's table, derived via immunoSEQ multiplex PCR, lists solely in-frame clones and lacks some. The sample records 90,000 to 150,000 clones, just over 85% being singletons. Sequenced material: peripheral blood, taken 28 days after the second AZD1222 dose. The receptors come from an adult who received the AZD1222 COVID-19 vaccine. Both conserved end residues are part of each CDR3. D genes are given only for firm matches. Only some rows state a clone size, as once, few, many or a class for expanded clones.

d_gene: TRBD1; abundance: .; j_gene: TRBJ2-7; v_gene: TRBV3-1/TRBV3-2; CDR3nt: TGTGCCAGCAGCCATTTTGACAGGGTAGGCGAGCAGTACTTC; CDR3aa: CASSHFDRVGEQYF
d_gene: .; abundance: few; j_gene: TRBJ1-3; v_gene: TRBV5-1; CDR3nt: TGCGCCAGCAGCTTGGCAGGGGATCGAAACACCATATATTTT; CDR3aa: CASSLAGDRNTIYF
d_gene: TRBD2; abundance: .; j_gene: TRBJ2-7; v_gene: TRBV5-1; CDR3nt: TGCGCCAGCAGCCTGGGAGGGACCCTCGGTTCCTACGAGCAGTACTTC; CDR3aa: CASSLGGTLGSYEQYF
d_gene: .; abundance: .; j_gene: TRBJ1-3; v_gene: TRBV5-1; CDR3nt: TGCGCCAGCAGCCTAGCCACCGGACTCGCTGGAAACACCATATATTTT; CDR3aa: CASSLATGLAGNTIYF
d_gene: TRBD1; abundance: once; j_gene: TRBJ2-7; v_gene: TRBV6-5; CDR3nt: TGTGCCAGCAGGCAATGGGACAGGGGGCAAGACGAGCAGTACTTC; CDR3aa: CASRQWDRGQDEQYF
d_gene: .; abundance: .; j_gene: TRBJ1-2; v_gene: TRBV12-3/TRBV12-4; CDR3nt: TGTGCCAGCAGTTTAGGGGGGGTGGCCGGCTACACCTTC; CDR3aa: CASSLGGVAGYTF
d_gene: TRBD1; abundance: .; j_gene: TRBJ2-4; v_gene: TRBV6-5; CDR3nt: TGTGCCAGCAGTTACGAAACAGGGGCGAACATTCAGTACTTC; CDR3aa: CASSYETGANIQYF
d_gene: TRBD2; abundance: few; j_gene: TRBJ2-7; v_gene: TRBV5-1; CDR3nt: TGCGCCAGCAGCCTCGTGGGGGGGTCCTACGAGCAGTACTTC; CDR3aa: CASSLVGGSYEQYF
d_gene: .; abundance: .; j_gene: TRBJ2-2; v_gene: TRBV12-5; CDR3nt: TGTGCTAGTGGTTCTCTGACAGGGAGGTACACCGGGGAGCTGTTTTTT; CDR3aa: CASGSLTGRYTGELFF
d_gene: TRBD1; abundance: .; j_gene: TRBJ1-1; v_gene: TRBV6-5; CDR3nt: TGTGCCAGCAGTAAGGACAGGGGGATCTCTGAAGCTTTCTTT; CDR3aa: CASSKDRGISEAFF
d_gene: .; abundance: .; j_gene: TRBJ2-5; v_gene: TRBV6-2/TRBV6-3; CDR3nt: TGTGCCAGCAGTTCGAGTGTAACGGGGGAGACCCAGTACTTC; CDR3aa: CASSSSVTGETQYF
d_gene: TRBD1; abundance: few; j_gene: TRBJ2-7; v_gene: TRBV27; CDR3nt: TGTGCCAGCCGGACAGGGCCCCACGAGCAGTACTTC; CDR3aa: CASRTGPHEQYF
d_gene: TRBD1; abundance: .; j_gene: TRBJ2-2; v_gene: TRBV2; CDR3nt: TGTGCCAGCAGTGGATCAGGGGGTGCCGGGGAGCTGTTTTTT; CDR3aa: CASSGSGGAGELFF
d_gene: .; abundance: once; j_gene: TRBJ2-7; v_gene: TRBV18; CDR3nt: TGTGCCAGCTCACCGAGGACAGACTACGAGCAGTACTTC; CDR3aa: CASSPRTDYEQYF
d_gene: .; abundance: .; j_gene: TRBJ2-1; v_gene: TRBV5-1; CDR3nt: TGCGCCAGCCAGGGCGACTACCCCTACAATGAGCAGTTCTTC; CDR3aa: CASQGDYPYNEQFF
d_gene: .; abundance: .; j_gene: TRBJ1-1; v_gene: TRBV9; CDR3nt: TGTGCCAGCAGCGTACTGGGATACATGAACACTGAAGCTTTCTTT; CDR3aa: CASSVLGYMNTEAFF
d_gene: .; abundance: few; j_gene: TRBJ1-4; v_gene: TRBV5-1; CDR3nt: TGCGCCAGCAGATTGGACAGCTATAATGAAAAACTGTTTTTT; CDR3aa: CASRLDSYNEKLFF
d_gene: .; abundance: .; j_gene: TRBJ2-2; v_gene: TRBV7-2; CDR3nt: TGTGCCAGCAGCCAGATCGGGGCAGGGAACGCCGGGGAGCTGTTTTTT; CDR3aa: CASSQIGAGNAGELFF
d_gene: TRBD1; abundance: .; j_gene: TRBJ2-3; v_gene: TRBV29-1; CDR3nt: TGCAGCGTAACCCCGGGACAGGGGATTACAGATACGCAGTATTTT; CDR3aa: CSVTPGQGITDTQYF
d_gene: TRBD1; abundance: .; j_gene: TRBJ1-5; v_gene: TRBV18; CDR3nt: TGTGCCAGCTCCACCATCTCGCCGGCCGCTCGCCGGCTGACAGGGGTTAATCAGCCCCAGCATTTT; CDR3aa: CASSTISPAARRLTGVNQPQHF
d_gene: .; abundance: .; j_gene: TRBJ1-5; v_gene: TRBV12-3/TRBV12-4; CDR3nt: TGTGCCAGCAGAGTAAATGATCAGCCCCAGCATTTT; CDR3aa: CASRVNDQPQHF
d_gene: .; abundance: .; j_gene: TRBJ1-5; v_gene: TRBV6-2/TRBV6-3; CDR3nt: TGTGCCAGCAGTTACCATCGGGATCAGCCCCAGCATTTT; CDR3aa: CASSYHRDQPQHF
d_gene: .; abundance: few; j_gene: TRBJ1-2; v_gene: TRBV7-9; CDR3nt: TGTGCCAGCAGGCCAGGCGGGAACTATGGCTACACCTTC; CDR3aa: CASRPGGNYGYTF
d_gene: .; abundance: .; j_gene: TRBJ1-5; v_gene: TRBV6-5; CDR3nt: TGTGCCAGCAGGGGACCCGGAGGGGGCAATCAGCCCCAGCATTTT; CDR3aa: CASRGPGGGNQPQHF
d_gene: .; abundance: .; j_gene: TRBJ1-3; v_gene: TRBV4-3; CDR3nt: TGCGCCAGCAGCCAAGGGCCCCCCGGAAACACCATATATTTT; CDR3aa: CASSQGPPGNTIYF
d_gene: TRBD2; abundance: .; j_gene: TRBJ2-5; v_gene: TRBV5-1; CDR3nt: TGCGCCAGCAGGTCGGGGGGATTCCAAGAGACCCAGTACTTC; CDR3aa: CASRSGGFQETQYF
d_gene: .; abundance: .; j_gene: TRBJ2-1; v_gene: TRBV18; CDR3nt: TGTGCCAGCTCACCACCGCCCCAGATCGGCTACAATGAGCAGTTCTTC; CDR3aa: CASSPPPQIGYNEQFF
d_gene: TRBD1; abundance: once; j_gene: TRBJ1-1; v_gene: TRBV28; CDR3nt: TGTGCCAGCATCGAGACAGGGGCCTTCTTGAACACTGAAGCTTTCTTT; CDR3aa: CASIETGAFLNTEAFF
d_gene: .; abundance: .; j_gene: TRBJ2-3; v_gene: TRBV9; CDR3nt: TGTGCCAGCAGCGTAGCTATTGGGACAGATACGCAGTATTTT; CDR3aa: CASSVAIGTDTQYF
d_gene: .; abundance: .; j_gene: TRBJ1-3; v_gene: TRBV27; CDR3nt: TGTGCCAGCAGTTTAGGGGCAGTAGGAACCACCATATATTTT; CDR3aa: CASSLGAVGTTIYF
d_gene: .; abundance: .; j_gene: TRBJ1-2; v_gene: TRBV25-1; CDR3nt: TGTGCCAGCAGTGAGCAGGTCCACTATGGCTACACCTTC; CDR3aa: CASSEQVHYGYTF